Described below is a single TCR beta chain sequence and its context. Execution of the assay was at deep level. Replicate PCRs for sorted subsets used approximately 220 ng DNA; this equaled 30,000 to 35,000 T cell genomes. The assay was immunoSEQ multiplex PCR, and TCRdb's table has in-frame clones only and misses some. This table has over 1.5 million clones, around 98% appearing once. Every donor, a Caucasian adult, lived in Nashville, Tennessee. Naive CD4+ cells were CD45RA-selected; the remaining cells were memory. V shed 7 bases and J shed 6 bases, with 22 bases lying between them. Germline-derived CDR1 and CDR2 are SGHRS and YFSETQ. The CDR3 extends over 15 amino acids. The data belong to a study of shared clonotypes between healthy human individuals.

J is TRBJ2-5 and V is TRBV5-1, with a possible D match to TRBD2 (5 bases). The receptor was isolated from a man aged 30-40 years in good health. The material sequenced was naive CD4+ T cells sorted from blood. Subset here: CD45RA+ positively selected. This CDR3 is CASSKEAVPAKTQYF. CDR3 bases: TGCGCCAGCTCAAAGGAAGCGGTCCCGGCCAAGACCCAGTACTTC.